This TCR beta chain appears in the sequencing data of a study of T cells in Graves' hyperthyroidism and ophthalmopathy. RNA transcripts served as the template for amplifying TCR beta CDR3 regions. An initial round of RT-PCR targeting the TCR CDR3 relied on the HTBI primer set. TCRdb reprocessed the multiplex PCR reads via MiXCR and lists one record per CDR3 protein. Of around 720,000 distinct CDR3 sequences listed, 30% to 40% are singletons. Graves' hyperthyroidism showing no ophthalmopathy progression within 18 months was considered stable. Patients were aged 18 to 65, had disease duration under 2 months, and had newly diagnosed hyperthyroidism. Each diagnosis was grounded in clinical symptoms, serum thyroxine and TRAb, thyroid ultrasound, and orbital computed tomography. The PBMCs were sourced from fresh peripheral blood (approximately 9 ml). J was trimmed by 6 bases and V by 6 bases; bases with no gene match: 11. Germline CDR1 reads LNHDA; CDR2 reads SQIVND (reference sequence). The CDR3 is made up of 16 amino acids.

The TCR comes from a woman aged 40 to 50 with Graves' hyperthyroidism. The source material was blood. This chain uses TRBV19 with TRBJ1-3, with 10 bases fitting TRBD1. The CDR3 nucleotides are TGTGCCAGTAGCAATTTATATGGGACAGGGGAAAACACCATATATTTT. Translated, it gives CASSNLYGTGENTIYF.